The clone carrying this T cell receptor (beta chain) was seen ten or more times. Its antigen remains unidentified. The sample comes from a study of spatial heterogeneity in lung cancer. The time point was: sample taken at primary tumor resection. Unsorted samples of tumor, nontumor lung or frozen PBMC had their whole RNA sequenced. All TCR cDNA molecules were individually tagged with a unique molecular identifier. TCRdb fed the 5' RACE reads into MiXCR, producing one record per CDR3 protein. The table lists around 3,700 distinct CDR3 sequences, roughly a third of them singletons, with 9.5% to 15% in the top ten. Germline CDR1 reads MNHEY; CDR2 reads SVGAGI. V lost 0 bases and J lost 4; bases outside the gene matches: 2. The CDR3 runs 15 residues. Findings and caveats of the study: Counts of expanded intratumoral alpha and beta TCRs tracked tumor mutation counts.

The chain recombines TRBV6-5 with TRBJ2-5, with TRBD1 matching 10 bases. This sample comprised lung tumor tissue, obtained at surgery. This TCR was recovered from a female donor with early-stage non-small cell lung cancer. CDR3 protein: CASSYSTGGAETQYF. CDR3 nucleotide sequence: TGTGCCAGCAGTTACTCGACAGGGGGCGCAGAGACCCAGTACTTC.